The 32 T cell receptor beta chains reported below all come from one sample, sequenced in a study of T cells expressing NK-cell markers. Reprocessing the 5' RACE reads, TCRdb reports a single entry for every CDR3 protein and omits DNA. The sample holds approximately 440,000 distinct CDR3 sequences. The specimen sequenced was blood T cells: a sorted CD56 or NKG2C T cell subset, CD4+ or CD8+ T cells, or bulk PBMC T cells (not recorded which). The receptors stem from a woman between 50 and 59 years old in good health.

The genes are TRBV18 and TRBJ2-2; TCRdb selects TRBD1, and the lack of DNA leaves this call unchecked. CDR1 KGHSH and CDR2 LQKENI come from the germline V gene. This CDR3 contains 15 residues. CDR3: CASSPWDRNTGELFF. Together with reference TRBV18 and TRBJ2-2, the CDR3 gives the full variable domain: NAGVMQNPRHLVRRRGQEARLRCSPMKGHSHVYWYRQLPEEGLKFMVYLQKENIIDESGMPKERFSAEFPKEGPSILRIQQVVRGDSAAYFCASSPWDRNTGELFFGEGSRLTVL.

The J gene is TRBJ2-5, the V gene TRBV5-1; TCRdb outputs TRBD2, but without DNA this stays unchecked. Germline loops: CDR1 SGHRS, CDR2 YFSETQ. This CDR3 spans 16 amino acids. CDR3 amino acids: CASSQTSGRGRETQYF.

This chain uses TRBV20-1 with TRBJ1-2; TCRdb's D call, TRBD1, is unchecked because there is no DNA. The CDR3 runs 12 residues. Germline values: CDR1 DFQATT, CDR2 SNEGSKA (reference sequence). The CDR3 loop is CSASDRLHGYTF.

The chain carries TRBV6-5 and TRBJ2-2. Per germline, CDR1 MNHEY and CDR2 SVGAGI. This CDR3 contains 13 residues. Here the CDR3 reads CASRLGISGELFF.

The chain carries TRBV7-8 and TRBJ1-1. Per the germline V gene, CDR1 is SGHVS and CDR2 is FQNEAQ. The CDR3 spans 18 residues. CDR3 protein: CASSLAIVRDGGNTEAFF.

This chain joins TRBV7-2 and TRBJ2-1. The CDR3 is 17 amino acids. Germline V CDR1 and CDR2: SGHTA, FQGNSA. CDR3 region: CASSLAGSGGPYNEQFF.

The chain links TRBV9 to TRBJ2-1; without DNA, the TCRdb call of TRBD1 cannot be checked. Per germline, CDR1 SGDLS and CDR2 YYNGEE. This CDR3 is 15 amino acids long. CDR3 region: CASSVVADRHSEQFF.

The chain carries TRBV20-1 and TRBJ2-3; TCRdb gives TRBD2 as the D gene, but with no DNA this cannot be confirmed. The V gene's germline CDR1 is DFQATT and CDR2 SNEGSKA (reference sequence). The CDR3 is 15 amino acids. The CDR3: CSARDWTSGSYTQYF.

The chain combines TRBV29-1 with TRBJ1-5; with no DNA, the TCRdb D assignment of TRBD1 cannot be verified. The CDR3 sequence is 15 residues long. Germline CDR1 reads SQVTM; CDR2 reads ANQGSEA. Here the CDR3 reads CSVGEGAMGNQPQHF.

The chain's CDR3 is CASTSGLAKNIQYF. The chain is built from TRBV12-3 or TRBV12-4 and TRBJ2-4. This CDR3 is 14 amino acids long.

This chain connects TRBV5-1 to TRBJ1-2; there is no DNA to check the TCRdb D call of TRBD1. Germline V CDR1 and CDR2: SGHRS, YFSETQ. The CDR3 contains 14 residues. The CDR3 loop is CASSLSPTVGGYTF.

J is TRBJ1-1 and V is TRBV7-8; the D call of TRBD1 rests on TCRdb alone, since no DNA is present to check it. Germline CDR1 is SGHVS and CDR2 is FQNEAQ. This CDR3 region has 15 residues. CDR3 sequence: CASSSVRGVRTEAFF.

The gene calls are TRBV12-3 or TRBV12-4 and TRBJ2-1. The CDR3 extends over 13 amino acids. Here the CDR3 reads CASRKTMGSEQFF.

The chain joins TRBV12-5 to TRBJ2-2; TCRdb's assignment of TRBD2 cannot be checked, as there is no DNA. CDR3 length equals 17 residues. Germline assignment: CDR1 LGHNT and CDR2 FRNRAP. CDR3 amino acids: CASGSLAGGVNTGELFF.

The chain employs TRBV20-1 and TRBJ1-1; with no DNA, the TCRdb D assignment of TRBD1 cannot be verified. The CDR3 is 15 residues long. Germline assignment: CDR1 DFQATT and CDR2 SNEGSKA (reference sequence). CDR3 sequence reads: CSARDPPGANTEAFF.

The V call is TRBV4-1, the J call TRBJ2-3; no DNA is available, so the TRBD1 call from TCRdb remains unchecked. The germline V gene encodes CDR1 MGHRA and CDR2 YSYEKL. The length of the CDR3 is 18 residues. CDR3 loop: CASSQEGQGDSYTDTQYF.

This chain uses TRBV5-1 with TRBJ2-1; lacking DNA, the TRBD1 call made by TCRdb goes unchecked. CDR3 size: 15 residues. From germline, CDR1 is SGHRS and CDR2 YFSETQ. The CDR3 sequence: CASSLGDTIYNEQFF. The whole variable domain, remainder taken from reference TRBV5-1 and TRBJ2-1, is KAGVTQTPRYLIKTRGQQVTLSCSPISGHRSVSWYQQTPGQGLQFLFEYFSETQRNKGNFPGRFSGRQFSNSRSEMNVSTLELGDSALYLCASSLGDTIYNEQFFGPGTRLTVL.

The V gene is TRBV7-9, the J gene TRBJ2-1; TCRdb calls TRBD2, which cannot be checked without DNA. Germline CDR1 and CDR2: SEHNR and FQNEAQ (reference sequence). The CDR3 sequence is 17 residues long. The CDR3 loop is CASSPRLAGGIYNEQFF. The whole variable domain, remainder taken from reference TRBV7-9 and TRBJ2-1, is DTGVSQNPRHKITKRGQNVTFRCDPISEHNRLYWYRQTLGQGPEFLTYFQNEAQLEKSRLLSDRFSAERPKGSFSTLEIQRTEQGDSAMYLCASSPRLAGGIYNEQFFGPGTRLTVL.

The chain links TRBV20-1 to TRBJ2-5. CDR1 is DFQATT and CDR2 is SNEGSKA in the germline V gene (reference sequence). CDR3 size: 12 residues. The CDR3 region is CSARDNTETQYF.

This rearrangement joins TRBV20-1 to TRBJ2-1; TCRdb returns TRBD2, unconfirmable since there is no DNA. This CDR3 is built from 22 residues. Germline V lookup: CDR1 DFQATT, CDR2 SNEGSKA (reference sequence). CDR3 sequence: CSAISGAGGPTTGRPYYNEQFF.

The chain uses TRBV10-2 and TRBJ2-2; TCRdb's assignment of TRBD2 cannot be checked, as there is no DNA. Germline values: CDR1 WSHSY, CDR2 SAAADI. The CDR3 is 15 residues long. The CDR3 region is CASSRTSGSSGELFF.

The chain carries TRBV6-5 and TRBJ2-7; TCRdb's D call of TRBD2 is untestable without DNA. This CDR3 comprises 16 residues. Germline V CDR1 and CDR2: MNHEY, SVGAGI. The CDR3 sequence is CASSYSTWTSGYEQYF.

The chain joins TRBV3-1 to TRBJ2-7; TCRdb picks TRBD2, but there is no DNA to check that call. Germline-derived CDR1 and CDR2 are LGHDT and YNNKEL (reference sequence). The CDR3 spans 15 residues. The CDR3 sequence is CASSHGLASTYEQYF.

The chain recombines TRBV28 with TRBJ2-5; TCRdb outputs TRBD1, but without DNA this stays unchecked. Germline loops: CDR1 MDHEN, CDR2 SYDVKM. The CDR3 sequence is 13 residues long. The CDR3 loop is CASMGGYQETQYF.

The CDR3 loop is CASSERVSNEKLFF. The gene calls are TRBV2 and TRBJ1-4. The CDR3 extends over 14 amino acids. Looked up from germline, CDR1 is SNHLY and CDR2 is FYNNEI.

V is TRBV12-3 or TRBV12-4 and J is TRBJ2-2; TCRdb selects TRBD2, and the lack of DNA leaves this call unchecked. CDR3 length: 14 amino acids. The CDR3: CASSLGREPGELFF.

The V gene is TRBV11-3, the J gene TRBJ1-1. Germline V gene data show CDR1 as SGHNT and CDR2 as YENEEA. The CDR3 runs to 14 residues. CDR3 protein: CASSRGEGYTEAFF.

The chain uses TRBV7-9 and TRBJ1-1; checking the TCRdb D call of TRBD1 is not possible without DNA. The CDR3 covers 13 residues. Germline assignment: CDR1 SEHNR and CDR2 FQNEAQ (reference sequence). Here the CDR3 reads CASSRQGLTEAFF.

The V call is TRBV5-8, the J call TRBJ2-1; TCRdb outputs TRBD2, but without DNA this stays unchecked. The CDR3 contains 16 residues. Germline V gene sequence: CDR1 SGHTS, CDR2 YDEGEE. The CDR3 is CASSYTPGTSNNEQFF.

The chain carries TRBV11-2 and TRBJ2-1; the D call of TRBD2 rests on TCRdb alone, since no DNA is present to check it. The CDR3 extends over 15 amino acids. From germline, CDR1 is SGHAT and CDR2 FQNNGV. Here the CDR3 reads CASSTRTSEYNEQFF. The whole variable domain, remainder taken from reference TRBV11-2 and TRBJ2-1, is EAGVAQSPRYKIIEKRQSVAFWCNPISGHATLYWYQQILGQGPKLLIQFQNNGVVDDSQLPKDRFSAERLKGVDSTLKIQPAKLEDSAVYLCASSTRTSEYNEQFFGPGTRLTVL.

This chain links TRBV7-8 with TRBJ1-1; TCRdb's D call of TRBD1 is untestable without DNA. CDR1 SGHVS and CDR2 FQNEAQ come from the germline V gene. The CDR3 has 17 residues. CDR3 residues: CASSYTGGAGVNTEAFF.

The V gene is TRBV24-1, the J gene TRBJ2-3; TCRdb indicates TRBD1, and absent DNA this call remains unverified. This CDR3 has 16 amino acids. In germline, CDR1 is KGHDR, CDR2 SFDVKD. The CDR3 region is CATSDTRGQGLDTQYF.